This note documents a single T cell receptor beta chain sequence. Germline V gives CDR1 SQVTM, CDR2 ANQGSEA. The CDR3 covers 12 residues. This sample was included in a study of T-cell memory formation after mild COVID-19. One entry per CDR3 protein results from TCRdb running MiXCR on the 5' RACE reads. The table shows roughly 150,000 distinct CDR3 sequences, with roughly 15% occurring only once. The source is an adult woman who had mild COVID-19 (a few samples of this study predate the infection). Cell type and time point are not known. V usage is TRBV29-1 and J usage is TRBJ2-7, with TRBD1 as a possible D gene (6 bases). The sample taken for sequencing was PBMCs or a T cell subset sorted from them (not recorded which). The CDR3 reads CSVKQGSYEQYF. CDR3 bases: TGCAGTGTCAAACAGGGTTCCTACGAGCAGTACTTC.